These 21 T cell receptor beta chains were sequenced from one sample in a study of spatial heterogeneity in lung cancer. Time point denoted: sample taken at primary tumor resection. Extraction of whole RNA from tumor, nontumor lung or frozen PBMC preceded unsorted sequencing. TCRdb called the 5' RACE reads again in MiXCR, with one record for every CDR3 protein. The table has approximately 4,600 distinct CDR3 sequences, 30% to 40% seen once. The sequencing used PBMCs, collected at surgery. The receptors were gathered from a male donor with early-stage non-small cell lung cancer.

On this clonotype itself: This beta chain is an unintended read in a library built for alpha chains; its size means little. The V gene is TRBV7-9, the J gene TRBJ2-1; TRBD2 matches at 9 bases. CDR1 is SEHNR and CDR2 is FQNEAQ in the germline V gene (reference sequence). The trim removed 3 bases at V and 7 bases at J, leaving 4 bases unmatched. The CDR3 extends over 14 amino acids. The CDR3 spells CASSLALAGNEQFF. The CDR3 DNA sequence: TGTGCCAGCAGCTTGGCTCTAGCGGGAAATGAGCAGTTCTTC.

For this clonotype: With the library built for alpha chains, this beta chain is off target and its frequency is not meaningful. The gene calls are TRBV28 and TRBJ2-2; the D gene is possibly TRBD1 (6 bases). V was pared by 5 bases and J by 0 bases, with 13 bases between. Germline lookup yields CDR1 MDHEN and CDR2 SYDVKM. The CDR3 is made up of 16 amino acids. CDR3 DNA sequence: TGTGCCAGCAGTCCGAATGGGGGCGCGAACACCGGGGAGCTGTTTTTT. Its protein product is CASSPNGGANTGELFF.

This clonotype was seen a single time. A library made for alpha chains picked up this beta chain off target, so its size means little. This rearrangement joins TRBV3-1 to TRBJ2-7, with D possibly being TRBD2 (6 bases). Looked up from germline, CDR1 is LGHDT and CDR2 is YNNKEL (reference sequence). The CDR3 spans 13 residues. Deletions cut 4 bases from V and 2 bases from J, with 9 bases between. This CDR3 reads CASSRGKTYEQYF. The CDR3 nucleotides are TGTGCCAGCAGCCGCGGGAAAACCTACGAGCAGTACTTC.

By share of the sample, this clonotype is medium-sized (0.01 to 0.1%). With the library built for alpha chains, this beta chain is off target and its frequency is not meaningful. V and J are TRBV7-9 and TRBJ2-7; D may correspond to TRBD1 or TRBD2 (5 bases each). Trimming cost V 5 bases and J 2 bases, with 16 bases left between them. Germline CDR1 SEHNR, CDR2 FQNEAQ (reference sequence). The CDR3 is 15 amino acids. The CDR3 DNA follows: TGTGCCAGCAGCAATCGGGACCTGGGGGCCTACGAGCAGTACTTC. Translation: CASSNRDLGAYEQYF.

Comments on this clonotype: Little can be read into the size of this beta chain, an off-target read in a library designed for alpha chains. This chain links TRBV28 with TRBJ2-5, with 8 bases matching TRBD2. The length of the CDR3 is 15 residues. J gave up 5 bases and V 8 bases, and 13 bases lay outside the gene matches. Germline CDR1 and CDR2: MDHEN and SYDVKM. The CDR3 nucleotides are TGTGCCAGCTCTCCCCCCCTGACTAGCGCGGAGACCCAGTACTTC. This encodes CASSPPLTSAETQYF.

This clonotype has only a few counts. For a library built for alpha chains, this beta chain is a stray read; little rests on its size. The chain joins TRBV5-6 to TRBJ2-2; TRBD1 matches at 7 bases. Germline V gene data show CDR1 as SGHDT and CDR2 as YYEEEE. V shed 0 bases and J 6 bases; nucleotides not matched to a gene: 5. CDR3 size: 15 residues. CDR3 protein: CASSLGQGSPGELFF. CDR3 nucleotide sequence: TGTGCCAGCAGCTTGGGACAGGGATCCCCCGGGGAGCTGTTTTTT.

About this clonotype itself: A library made for alpha chains picked up this beta chain off target, so its size means little. The chain uses TRBV28 and TRBJ2-3, with D perhaps given as TRBD1 or TRBD2 (5 bases each). Trimming took off 2 bases at V and 4 bases at J, with 22 bases between the two ends. This CDR3 comprises 18 residues. Germline CDR1 reads MDHEN; CDR2 reads SYDVKM. CDR3 bases: TGTGCCAGCAGTTTACCCTCCCGTAGAGGGGTTCGAGCAGATACGCAGTATTTT. Its protein product is CASSLPSRRGVRADTQYF.

This clonotype occurred a few times. Since the library was made to target alpha chains, this beta chain is a stray read and its abundance is not meaningful. This chain uses TRBV12-3 or TRBV12-4 with TRBJ2-1, with D perhaps TRBD1 (5 bases). This CDR3 comprises 11 residues. V dropped 6 bases and J dropped 10 bases, with 10 bases sitting between them. The CDR3 reads CASRGVVEQFF. The CDR3 nucleotides read TGTGCCAGCAGAGGGGTAGTCGAGCAGTTCTTC.

In regard to this clonotype: This beta chain was picked up by a library intended for alpha chains and is off target, so its count carries little meaning. The chain couples TRBV20-1 to TRBJ2-7; 10 bases map to TRBD1. V gave up 0 bases and J gave up 4 bases; unmatched junction bases: 9. The germline V gene encodes CDR1 DFQATT and CDR2 SNEGSKA (reference sequence). This CDR3 is 16 amino acids long. In DNA form, the CDR3 reads TGCAGTGCTAGAGATCGATCCGGGACAGGGGTATACGAGCAGTACTTC. It is translated as CSARDRSGTGVYEQYF.

As for this clonotype: Within a library made for alpha chains, this beta chain is off target, and its count is uninformative. The chain uses TRBV7-6 and TRBJ2-7, with 10 nucleotides matching TRBD2. Germline V gene lookup returns CDR1 SGHVS and CDR2 FNYEAQ. The CDR3 consists of 15 residues. After removal of 1 base from V and 7 bases from J, the junction contained 7 bases not matched to a gene. CDR3 region: CASSLGTSGGGEQYF. The CDR3 nucleotides are TGTGCCAGCAGCTTAGGGACTAGCGGCGGAGGGGAGCAGTACTTC.

This clonotype showed up just a few times. This beta chain is an unintended read in a library built for alpha chains; its size means little. The chain combines TRBV7-2 with TRBJ2-7, with no clear D. This CDR3 contains 12 residues. Per germline, CDR1 SGHTA and CDR2 FQGNSA. V lost 5 bases to trimming and J lost 8 bases, with 13 bases between them. The DNA of the CDR3 is TGTGCCAGCAGCCAAATTCTTTACCAGCAGTACTTC. Encoded protein: CASSQILYQQYF.

This clonotype has just a few counts. This beta chain was picked up by a library intended for alpha chains and is off target, so its count carries little meaning. The chain has TRBV27 and TRBJ2-1; D possibly matches TRBD1 or TRBD2 (6 bases each). V lost 3 bases and J 4 bases, leaving 10 bases between the germline ends. The CDR3 is 14 residues long. Per germline, CDR1 MNHEY and CDR2 SMNVEV (reference sequence). In nucleotides, the CDR3 is TGTGCCAGCAGTTTTAGGGGGGCGTACAATGAGCAGTTCTTC. Translated, it gives CASSFRGAYNEQFF.

With respect to this clonotype: Found in a library prepared for alpha chains, this beta chain is an off-target read, and its abundance has little meaning. The chain combines TRBV6-2 or TRBV6-3 with TRBJ1-2, with D unresolved. The CDR3 is 11 amino acids. V lost 2 bases, J lost 2 bases, and 0 bases lay in between. Germline values: CDR1 MNHEY, CDR2 SVGEGT. CDR3 amino acids: CASSYNYGYTF. DNA of the CDR3: TGTGCCAGCAGTTACAACTATGGCTACACCTTC.

This clonotype was counted between two and nine times. Its ends do not fully match the called genes, so a read error is possible. This beta chain is off target for a library built for alpha chains, so its abundance means little. The chain recombines TRBV7-2 with TRBJ2-5; D unresolved. The CDR3 sequence is 12 residues long. Germline values: CDR1 SGHTA, CDR2 FQGNSA. The CDR3, as DNA: TGTGCCAGCAGCCATAACCTAGAGGCCCAGTACTTC. Amino acids: CASSHNLEAQYF.

For this clonotype: With the library built for alpha chains, this beta chain is off target and its frequency is not meaningful. The chain recombines TRBV6-6 with TRBJ2-3; D remains ambiguous. V was cut by 0 bases and J by 5 bases, with 3 bases left in between. The CDR3 has 12 amino acids. From germline, CDR1 is MNHNY and CDR2 SVGAGI (reference sequence). The CDR3 protein is CASSYSEDTQYF. The DNA of the CDR3 is TGTGCCAGCAGTTACTCCGAAGATACGCAGTATTTT.

Comment on this clonotype: A library made for alpha chains picked up this beta chain off target, so its size means little. The V call is TRBV18, the J call TRBJ1-5, with D unresolved. The CDR3 is 14 amino acids. Between the trimmed V and J ends, which lost 3 bases and 7 bases, there was a span of 13 bases. CDR1 is KGHSH, CDR2 LQKENI, per germline. DNA for the CDR3: TGTGCCAGCTCACCCGACTCGGGTCAACAGCCCCAGCATTTT. The encoded protein is CASSPDSGQQPQHF.

A few counts support this clonotype. As an off-target read in a library built for alpha chains, this beta chain has a frequency of little significance. The gene calls are TRBV19 and TRBJ2-3, with TRBD2 as a possible D gene (5 bases). The CDR3 has 15 residues. The germline V gene has CDR1 LNHDA and CDR2 SQIVND (reference sequence). Trimming removed 5 bases at V and 0 bases at J, with 12 bases between. CDR3 coding DNA: TGTGCCAGTAGTGGCAGGACTGGAAGCACAGATACGCAGTATTTT. Amino acids: CASSGRTGSTDTQYF.

Points on this clonotype: Found in a library prepared for alpha chains, this beta chain is an off-target read, and its abundance has little meaning. The chain carries TRBV28 and TRBJ2-6; a possible D gene is TRBD1 (7 bases). The CDR3 loop spans 19 amino acids. Trimming cost V 2 bases and J 0 bases, with 17 bases left between them. Germline CDR1 reads MDHEN; CDR2 reads SYDVKM. This CDR3 is CASSLRRGRWNSGANVLTF. The CDR3 DNA sequence: TGTGCCAGCAGTTTACGGAGGGGGCGTTGGAACTCTGGGGCCAACGTCCTGACTTTC.

This clonotype was counted between two and nine times. This beta chain slipped into a library made for alpha chains as a stray read, so its size is not meaningful. The chain carries TRBV10-3 and TRBJ2-7, with 13 bases fitting TRBD2. Trimming at V came to 2 bases and at J to 6 bases, leaving 10 bases not matched to a gene. The CDR3 totals 17 residues. Per germline, CDR1 ENHRY and CDR2 SYGVKD. The CDR3 nucleotides read TGTGCCATCAGTGAGACTGGTGGACTAGCGGGAGCTCCCGAGCAGTACTTC. It is translated as CAISETGGLAGAPEQYF.

Details on this clonotype: Little can be read into the size of this beta chain, an off-target read in a library designed for alpha chains. This rearrangement joins TRBV7-4 to TRBJ2-2, with D possibly TRBD2 on 5 matching bases. The CDR3 runs 17 residues. CDR1 and CDR2 (germline): SGHVT, SQSDAQ. V lost 4 bases to trimming and J lost 4 bases, with 19 bases between them. The CDR3 loop is CASSSGGMASRTGELFF. The CDR3 DNA reads TGTGCCAGCAGCTCTGGAGGCATGGCTAGTCGCACCGGGGAGCTGTTTTTT.

In its sample, this clonotype was seen a few times. This beta chain is an unintended read in a library built for alpha chains; its size means little. The rearrangement links TRBV20-1 to TRBJ2-7; D is possibly TRBD2 (6 bases). Germline CDR1 is DFQATT and CDR2 is SNEGSKA (reference sequence). V was cut by 0 bases and J by 2 bases, with 14 bases left in between. The CDR3 contains 15 residues. Written as DNA, the CDR3 is TGCAGTGCTAGAGATCCGGTGACTAGTCCCTACGAGCAGTACTTC. It codes for CSARDPVTSPYEQYF.